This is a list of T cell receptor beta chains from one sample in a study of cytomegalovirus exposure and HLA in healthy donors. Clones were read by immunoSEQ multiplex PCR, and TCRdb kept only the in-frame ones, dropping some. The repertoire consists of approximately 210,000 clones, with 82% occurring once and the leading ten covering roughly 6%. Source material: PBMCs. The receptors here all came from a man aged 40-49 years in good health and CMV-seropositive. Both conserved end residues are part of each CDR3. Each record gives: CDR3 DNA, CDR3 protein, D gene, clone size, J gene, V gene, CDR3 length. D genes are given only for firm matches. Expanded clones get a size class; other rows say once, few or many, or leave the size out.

CDR3nt: TGTGCCAGCAGCTTAGCAAGTCAGTTGGTCACTGAAGCTTTCTTT; CDR3aa: CASSLASQLVTEAFF; d_gene: -; abundance: -; j_gene: TRBJ1-1; v_gene: TRBV7-6; len: 15
CDR3nt: TGTGCCAGTAGTATAGATCGAGGGACTCATGGCTACACCTTC; CDR3aa: CASSIDRGTHGYTF; d_gene: -; abundance: once; j_gene: TRBJ1-2; v_gene: TRBV19; len: 14
CDR3nt: TGTGCCAGCAGTTCCCAGACAGGGGCGGTCAGCTACACCTTC; CDR3aa: CASSSQTGAVSYTF; d_gene: TRBD1; abundance: -; j_gene: TRBJ1-2; v_gene: TRBV6-5; len: 14
CDR3nt: TGTGCCAGCAGTTGGGCGGGAGTGGCGTACGAGCAGTACTTC; CDR3aa: CASSWAGVAYEQYF; d_gene: TRBD2; abundance: -; j_gene: TRBJ2-7; v_gene: TRBV6-5; len: 14
CDR3nt: TGCAGCGTTGGCCGGGGGACTACAGATACGCAGTATTTT; CDR3aa: CSVGRGTTDTQYF; d_gene: -; abundance: -; j_gene: TRBJ2-3; v_gene: TRBV29-1; len: 13
CDR3nt: TGTGCCAGTAGTATTCCGGCGGGGGGCCCCTCGGAGCAGTACTTC; CDR3aa: CASSIPAGGPSEQYF; d_gene: TRBD2; abundance: few; j_gene: TRBJ2-7; v_gene: TRBV19; len: 15
CDR3nt: TGTGCCAGCAGTTACGGGACAGGGCTCTATGGCTACACCTTC; CDR3aa: CASSYGTGLYGYTF; d_gene: TRBD1; abundance: -; j_gene: TRBJ1-2; v_gene: TRBV6-6; len: 14
CDR3nt: TGTGCCAGCAGCTTAGCGGTAGGAGACACCGGGGAGCTGTTTTTT; CDR3aa: CASSLAVGDTGELFF; d_gene: -; abundance: -; j_gene: TRBJ2-2; v_gene: TRBV7-7; len: 15
CDR3nt: TGTGCCAGCAGCCAAGTTGGCGGGGCCGAGCAGTACTTC; CDR3aa: CASSQVGGAEQYF; d_gene: -; abundance: -; j_gene: TRBJ2-7; v_gene: TRBV4-2; len: 13
CDR3nt: TGTGCCAGCACCGCGGGACAGGGGACTGAAGCTTTCTTT; CDR3aa: CASTAGQGTEAFF; d_gene: TRBD1; abundance: -; j_gene: TRBJ1-1; v_gene: TRBV13; len: 13
CDR3nt: TGTGCCAGCAGCAGGGAGGGGTATGGCTACACCTTC; CDR3aa: CASSREGYGYTF; d_gene: -; abundance: -; j_gene: TRBJ1-2; v_gene: TRBV25-1; len: 12
CDR3nt: TGTGCCTGGCGGCCTCGACAGGCGCTACCATACGAGCAGTACTTC; CDR3aa: CAWRPRQALPYEQYF; d_gene: -; abundance: -; j_gene: TRBJ2-7; v_gene: TRBV30; len: 15
CDR3nt: TGTGCCAGTAGTATATCGGGGGACAATGAGCAGTTCTTC; CDR3aa: CASSISGDNEQFF; d_gene: -; abundance: -; j_gene: TRBJ2-1; v_gene: TRBV19; len: 13
CDR3nt: TGTGCCAGCTCACCGATGGGAGTGGGGACTGAAGCTTTCTTT; CDR3aa: CASSPMGVGTEAFF; d_gene: -; abundance: few; j_gene: TRBJ1-1; v_gene: TRBV18; len: 14
CDR3nt: TGTGCCAGCAGCGGGCCGCCGAACACTGAAGCTTTCTTT; CDR3aa: CASSGPPNTEAFF; d_gene: -; abundance: -; j_gene: TRBJ1-1; v_gene: TRBV5-8; len: 13
CDR3nt: TGTGCCAGCAGCTTAGCGGGACAGGGCTCCTACGAGCAGTACTTC; CDR3aa: CASSLAGQGSYEQYF; d_gene: -; abundance: few; j_gene: TRBJ2-7; v_gene: TRBV6-5; len: 15
CDR3nt: TGCGCCAGCAGCTCGAGGTTGGGGGCCACAGATACGCAGTATTTT; CDR3aa: CASSSRLGATDTQYF; d_gene: -; abundance: once; j_gene: TRBJ2-3; v_gene: TRBV5-1; len: 15
CDR3nt: TGTGCCAGCTTCCTTGGGGGGTCTACTGGGGCCAACGTCCTGACTTTC; CDR3aa: CASFLGGSTGANVLTF; d_gene: -; abundance: -; j_gene: TRBJ2-6; v_gene: TRBV2; len: 16
CDR3nt: TGTGCCATCAGCCCGGACAGGGTGAACACTGAAGCTTTCTTT; CDR3aa: CAISPDRVNTEAFF; d_gene: TRBD1; abundance: -; j_gene: TRBJ1-1; v_gene: TRBV10-3; len: 14
CDR3nt: TGTGCCTGGAGTGACAGGGAAGAGACCCAGTACTTC; CDR3aa: CAWSDREETQYF; d_gene: -; abundance: -; j_gene: TRBJ2-5; v_gene: TRBV30; len: 12
CDR3nt: TGTGCTAGTGGCCTGACAGGGTATGGTAATCAGCCCCAGCATTTT; CDR3aa: CASGLTGYGNQPQHF; d_gene: TRBD1; abundance: -; j_gene: TRBJ1-5; v_gene: TRBV12-5; len: 15
CDR3nt: TGTGCCAGCAGCTGGACAGGGGGCCCCTACGAGCAGTACTTC; CDR3aa: CASSWTGGPYEQYF; d_gene: TRBD1; abundance: -; j_gene: TRBJ2-7; v_gene: TRBV6-1; len: 14
CDR3nt: TGTGCCAGCAGCCCACACATGAACACTGAAGCTTTCTTT; CDR3aa: CASSPHMNTEAFF; d_gene: -; abundance: -; j_gene: TRBJ1-1; v_gene: TRBV9; len: 13
CDR3nt: TGTGCCAGCAGCTTGGGGCTAGCGGGGGCAGGTGGCAATGAGCAGTTCTTC; CDR3aa: CASSLGLAGAGGNEQFF; d_gene: TRBD2; abundance: -; j_gene: TRBJ2-1; v_gene: TRBV5-4; len: 17
CDR3nt: TGTGCCAGCATGACAGGACTAGGTCGAACTGAAGCTTTCTTT; CDR3aa: CASMTGLGRTEAFF; d_gene: -; abundance: -; j_gene: TRBJ1-1; v_gene: TRBV28; len: 14
CDR3nt: TGTGCCAGCAGCGTAAAGCGTGAGCAGTACTTC; CDR3aa: CASSVKREQYF; d_gene: -; abundance: -; j_gene: TRBJ2-7; v_gene: TRBV9; len: 11
CDR3nt: TGTGCCAGCAGCTTGCCGGGACAGAGTACCTACGAGCAGTACTTC; CDR3aa: CASSLPGQSTYEQYF; d_gene: TRBD1; abundance: -; j_gene: TRBJ2-7; v_gene: TRBV5-4; len: 15
CDR3nt: TGTGCCAGCAGGCTAGAGCTAGCGTCACAAGAGACCCAGTACTTC; CDR3aa: CASRLELASQETQYF; d_gene: -; abundance: -; j_gene: TRBJ2-5; v_gene: TRBV6-1; len: 15
CDR3nt: TGTGCCAGCTCACCACTAATAGACAGGGTGCGCACTGAAGCTTTCTTT; CDR3aa: CASSPLIDRVRTEAFF; d_gene: TRBD1; abundance: -; j_gene: TRBJ1-1; v_gene: TRBV18; len: 16
CDR3nt: TGTGCCAGCAGCTTAATCGGGAGGGGGCGCAACTATGGCTACACCTTC; CDR3aa: CASSLIGRGRNYGYTF; d_gene: TRBD1; abundance: -; j_gene: TRBJ1-2; v_gene: TRBV7-9; len: 16
CDR3nt: TGCAGCGTTGAAGCTCCGACTAGCGGGACGCTTACCGGGGAGCTGTTTTTT; CDR3aa: CSVEAPTSGTLTGELFF; d_gene: TRBD2; abundance: -; j_gene: TRBJ2-2; v_gene: TRBV29-1; len: 17
CDR3nt: TGTGCCAGTAGTTGGAATACAGGTACCTACGAGCAGTACTTC; CDR3aa: CASSWNTGTYEQYF; d_gene: -; abundance: -; j_gene: TRBJ2-7; v_gene: TRBV19; len: 14
CDR3nt: TGTGCCAGTACGAGTGGGGACAGCCGGAATCAGCCCCAGCATTTT; CDR3aa: CASTSGDSRNQPQHF; d_gene: TRBD1; abundance: -; j_gene: TRBJ1-5; v_gene: TRBV19; len: 15
CDR3nt: TGTGCCAGCTCACCATCTATCGACATGAACACTGAAGCTTTCTTT; CDR3aa: CASSPSIDMNTEAFF; d_gene: -; abundance: few; j_gene: TRBJ1-1; v_gene: TRBV18; len: 15
CDR3nt: TGTGCCAGCAGCTTTGGCGCAGGGCGGTACGAGCAGTACTTC; CDR3aa: CASSFGAGRYEQYF; d_gene: -; abundance: -; j_gene: TRBJ2-7; v_gene: TRBV11-2; len: 14
CDR3nt: TGTGCCAGCAGCTTAGGAGCGGGCAATGAGCAGTTCTTC; CDR3aa: CASSLGAGNEQFF; d_gene: -; abundance: -; j_gene: TRBJ2-1; v_gene: TRBV5-6; len: 13
CDR3nt: TGTGCCAGCATTCTAGCGGGAAGATCACAAGAGACCCAGTACTTC; CDR3aa: CASILAGRSQETQYF; d_gene: TRBD2; abundance: -; j_gene: TRBJ2-5; v_gene: TRBV28; len: 15
CDR3nt: TGTGCCAGCATGGGGACAGGGGGGAACACTGAAGCTTTCTTT; CDR3aa: CASMGTGGNTEAFF; d_gene: TRBD1; abundance: -; j_gene: TRBJ1-1; v_gene: TRBV2; len: 14
CDR3nt: TGTGCCTCTGACTTCTCCACAGATACGCAGTATTTT; CDR3aa: CASDFSTDTQYF; d_gene: -; abundance: -; j_gene: TRBJ2-3; v_gene: TRBV30; len: 12
CDR3nt: TGCAGCGTTGACCCCTCGAACACCGGGGAGCTGTTTTTT; CDR3aa: CSVDPSNTGELFF; d_gene: -; abundance: -; j_gene: TRBJ2-2; v_gene: TRBV29-1; len: 13
CDR3nt: TGTGCCAGCAGTTTTGGACTAGCTATCACAGATACGCAGTATTTT; CDR3aa: CASSFGLAITDTQYF; d_gene: TRBD2; abundance: -; j_gene: TRBJ2-3; v_gene: TRBV6-5; len: 15
CDR3nt: TGTGCCAGCAGTTCGGCGGGACAGGGGAATGAAAAACTGTTTTTT; CDR3aa: CASSSAGQGNEKLFF; d_gene: TRBD1; abundance: -; j_gene: TRBJ1-4; v_gene: TRBV27; len: 15
CDR3nt: TGTGCCAGCAGCTCCGACTACCCCGCCAGGGGGCTCGAGACCCAGTACTTC; CDR3aa: CASSSDYPARGLETQYF; d_gene: TRBD1; abundance: -; j_gene: TRBJ2-5; v_gene: TRBV5-4; len: 17
CDR3nt: TGTGCCAGCAACCACTTGGAGACAGGGCACTACGAGCAGTACTTC; CDR3aa: CASNHLETGHYEQYF; d_gene: TRBD1; abundance: -; j_gene: TRBJ2-7; v_gene: TRBV6-1; len: 15